This T cell receptor (beta chain) is drawn from a study of CDR3 diversity in severe acne. The CDR3 sequence is 14 residues long. Germline V gives CDR1 SGHRS, CDR2 YFSETQ. The V and J ends lost 4 bases and 3 bases respectively, with 13 bases between them. TCRdb reanalysed the PCR reads using MiXCR and keeps one entry per CDR3 protein. The sample lists some 90,000 distinct CDR3 sequences, under 55% occurring once. The chain has TRBV5-1 and TRBJ1-1; D gene uncertain. The clonotype comes from a male donor with severe acne vulgaris. The sample was blood. This CDR3 is CASSASVLYTEAFF. The CDR3 DNA follows: TGCGCCAGCAGCGCTTCTGTACTTTACACTGAAGCTTTCTTT. Full variable domain (missing parts from reference TRBV5-1 and TRBJ1-1): KAGVTQTPRYLIKTRGQQVTLSCSPISGHRSVSWYQQTPGQGLQFLFEYFSETQRNKGNFPGRFSGRQFSNSRSEMNVSTLELGDSALYLCASSASVLYTEAFFGQGTRLTVV.